The 14 T cell receptor beta chains below all came from one sample that was sequenced in a study of blood T cell repertoires in COVID-19. The method was immunoSEQ multiplex PCR; TCRdb's version includes in-frame clones alone and lacks a portion of them. Among some 130,000 clones listed, roughly 80% were seen once. Material for sequencing was peripheral blood. All receptors derive from a man aged 55 to 69 who had recovered from COVID-19.

The CDR3 sequence is CASSQDVQGLWNEQYF. The CDR3, as DNA: TGCGCCAGCAGCCAAGATGTACAGGGGCTTTGGAACGAGCAGTACTTC. J is TRBJ2-7 and V is TRBV4-1; TRBD1 aligns across 7 bases. The junction had 10 bases not matched to a gene; V was cut back by 0 bases and J by 5 bases. CDR1 MGHRA and CDR2 YSYEKL come from the germline V gene. This CDR3 region has 16 residues.

The chain employs TRBV10-3 and TRBJ2-5; possibly TRBD2 for D (6 bases). This CDR3 has 13 residues. The V end was cut by 3 bases, the J end by 2 bases, with 7 bases between. Germline V gene sequence: CDR1 ENHRY, CDR2 SYGVKD. The chain's CDR3 is CAISERGQETQYF. CDR3 in DNA: TGTGCCATCAGTGAACGGGGGCAAGAGACCCAGTACTTC.

This clone showed up just once. V is TRBV29-1 and J is TRBJ1-3, with 7 bases lining up with TRBD1. V shed 6 bases, J shed 2 bases, and the junction held 7 bases outside the gene matches. Germline lookup yields CDR1 SQVTM and CDR2 ANQGSEA. The CDR3 is 14 residues long. CDR3 residues: CSVEGQSPGNTIYF. The CDR3 bases are TGCAGCGTGGAGGGACAGTCCCCTGGAAACACCATATATTTT.

This clone occurred a few times. V and J are TRBV19 and TRBJ2-1; 12 positions agree with TRBD2. The CDR3 runs 16 residues. The V segment lost 1 base and the J segment 3 bases; nucleotides outside the gene matches: 1. Germline V lookup: CDR1 LNHDA, CDR2 SQIVND (reference sequence). Here the CDR3 reads CASSIGLAGVYNEQFF. In DNA form, the CDR3 reads TGTGCCAGTAGTATAGGACTAGCGGGGGTCTACAATGAGCAGTTCTTC.

In the case of this clone: At one of its ends the junction is not consistent with the germline gene, which may arise from a read error. This chain connects TRBV7-2 to TRBJ2-7; 9 nucleotides align to TRBD2. The CDR3 has 15 amino acids. CDR1 SGHTA and CDR2 FQGNSA come from the germline V gene. This CDR3 is CASSLAGTPDYEQYF. The CDR3 region has the DNA TGTGCCAGCAGCCTAGCGGGGACACCTGACTACGAGCAGTACTTC. Combining the CDR3 with reference TRBV7-2 and TRBJ2-7 gives the whole variable domain GAGVSQSPSNKVTEKGKDVELRCDPISGHTALYWYRQSLGQGLEFLIYFQGNSAPDKSGLPSDRFSAERTGGSVSTLTIQRTQQEDSAVYLCASSLAGTPDYEQYFGPGTRLTVT.

This chain uses TRBV2 with TRBJ2-5; TRBD1 might be the D (6 bases). The CDR3 contains 14 residues. The V gene's germline CDR1 is SNHLY and CDR2 FYNNEI. The V and J ends lost 7 bases and 3 bases respectively, with 15 bases between them. This CDR3 reads CASKQGSHEETQYF. The CDR3 nucleotides are TGTGCCAGCAAGCAGGGGTCGCACGAAGAGACCCAGTACTTC.

V usage is TRBV28 and J usage is TRBJ2-1; 14 bases line up with TRBD2. The germline gives CDR1 MDHEN, CDR2 SYDVKM. J gave up 0 bases and V 3 bases, and 7 bases lay outside the gene matches. This CDR3 is built from 19 residues. The CDR3 sequence is CASSFWGLAGENSYNEQFF. In nucleotides, the CDR3 is TGTGCCAGCAGTTTCTGGGGACTAGCGGGGGAAAACTCCTACAATGAGCAGTTCTTC.

CDR3 in DNA: TGTGCCAGCAGTCCAATTGGGGCAGTTTATTCTGGAAACACCATATATTTT. This encodes CASSPIGAVYSGNTIYF. This chain links TRBV27 with TRBJ1-3, with D possibly TRBD1 on 5 matching bases. The CDR3 loop spans 17 amino acids. Germline CDR1 is MNHEY and CDR2 is SMNVEV (reference sequence). With 5 bases removed from V and 1 base from J, the gap between germline ends came to 18 bases.

The genes are TRBV6-2 or TRBV6-3 and TRBJ1-2; possible D gene TRBD1, 6 bases. Germline V lookup: CDR1 MNHEY, CDR2 SVGEGT. The CDR3 is 12 amino acids. Trimming pared 6 bases from V and 4 bases from J, leaving 9 bases between. CDR3: CASSLGAYGYTF. The CDR3 bases are TGTGCCAGCAGCTTGGGGGCCTATGGCTACACCTTC.

For this clone: In the same sample, other DNA sequences code for this CDR3. V is TRBV7-2 and J is TRBJ1-5; tentatively, D is TRBD1 (5 bases). CDR3 length: 15 residues. Trimming cost V 8 bases and J 4 bases, with 18 bases left between them. Germline CDR1 is SGHTA and CDR2 is FQGNSA. The CDR3 loop is CASSLDGGGNQPQHF. The CDR3 bases are TGTGCCAGCTCCCTTGACGGGGGGGGAAATCAGCCCCAGCATTTT.

This rearrangement joins TRBV6-2 or TRBV6-3 to TRBJ1-1; possible D gene TRBD1, 5 bases. The CDR3 covers 13 residues. Germline V gene lookup returns CDR1 MNHEY and CDR2 SVGEGT. Trimming pared 6 bases from V and 4 bases from J, leaving 12 bases between. CDR3 nucleotide sequence: TGTGCCAGCAGGTACGACAGTTTCACTGAAGCTTTCTTT. Its protein product is CASRYDSFTEAFF.

This rearrangement joins TRBV15 to TRBJ1-4, with D tentatively TRBD1 (6 bases). Germline loops: CDR1 LNHNV, CDR2 YYDKDF (reference sequence). The CDR3 length is 18 residues. V shed 1 base and J shed 0 bases, with 15 bases lying between them. CDR3 in DNA: TGTGCCACCAGCAGAGGGGGAAGGGGGACCGCAACTAATGAAAAACTGTTTTTT. As protein: CATSRGGRGTATNEKLFF.

This clone was seen ten or more times. The CDR3 here is CASSEHRGLSVEKLFF. CDR3 DNA sequence: TGTGCCAGCAGTGAACACAGGGGGTTAAGTGTAGAAAAACTGTTTTTT. The chain combines TRBV25-1 with TRBJ1-4, with 8 bases identical to TRBD1. Germline assignment: CDR1 MGHDK and CDR2 SYGVNS. V dropped 2 bases and J dropped 8; count of bases not matched to a gene: 10. This CDR3 spans 16 amino acids.

The rearrangement uses TRBV6-2 or TRBV6-3 and TRBJ1-5; no clear D gene. The germline gives CDR1 MNHEY, CDR2 SVGEGT. The CDR3 is made up of 14 amino acids. V gave up 1 base and J gave up 6 bases, with 10 bases separating them. CDR3 in amino acids: CASSYLGRGQPQHF. In nucleotides, the CDR3 is TGTGCCAGCAGTTACTTGGGTCGCGGTCAGCCCCAGCATTTT.